This passage covers 21 T cell receptor beta chains from one sample sequenced in a study of Tregs in tolerant kidney transplant recipients. Antigens for these TCRs are unknown. TCRdb keeps only in-frame clones here, not all; method: immunoSEQ multiplex PCR. Among 9,400 or so clones listed, about 45% were seen once. Sequencing was done on a sample of CD4+ T cells from blood cultured with allogeneic cells. The receptors originated from a human donor in good health.

This clone is judged medium-sized. The rearrangement links TRBV2 to TRBJ2-5, with D unresolved. Germline CDR1 is SNHLY and CDR2 is FYNNEI. CDR3 length: 13 amino acids. V lost 5 bases and J 0 bases, leaving 7 bases between the germline ends. The CDR3 here is CASSTWYQETQYF. DNA of the CDR3: TGTGCCAGCAGTACCTGGTACCAAGAGACCCAGTACTTC.

Sample share makes this clone medium-sized. The V call is TRBV5-4, the J call TRBJ2-2; 9 bases map to TRBD1. The CDR3 covers 15 residues. Germline lookup yields CDR1 SGHNT and CDR2 YYREEE (reference sequence). V lost 3 bases, J lost 6 bases, and 6 bases stayed unmatched. CDR3 in amino acids: CASSSPGQGAGELFF. For the CDR3, the DNA is TGTGCCAGCAGCTCACCGGGACAGGGAGCCGGGGAGCTGTTTTTT.

J is TRBJ1-3 and V is TRBV7-3; no definite D call. Per the germline V gene, CDR1 is SGHTA and CDR2 is FQGTGA. The CDR3 has 14 amino acids. V lost 0 bases and J 0 bases, leaving 3 bases between the germline ends. CDR3 nucleotides: TGTGCCAGCAGCTTAACAGCCTCTGGAAACACCATATATTTT. This codes for CASSLTASGNTIYF.

This clone was counted a few times. The chain links TRBV6-5 to TRBJ1-2; D may be TRBD1 (5 bases). Trimming took off 8 bases at V and 3 bases at J, with 16 bases between the two ends. Germline V gene sequence: CDR1 MNHEY, CDR2 SVGAGI. This CDR3 is built from 14 residues. The CDR3 sequence: CASLKTDTYYGYTF. CDR3 DNA sequence: TGTGCCAGCCTAAAGACGGACACCTACTATGGCTACACCTTC.

The chain joins TRBV6-5 to TRBJ2-7; no reliable D call. Germline values: CDR1 MNHEY, CDR2 SVGAGI. The CDR3 runs to 15 residues. Between the trimmed V and J ends, which lost 7 bases and 0 bases, there was a span of 16 bases. Written as DNA, the CDR3 is TGTGCCAGCATGCACCCTTCCGGCCGCTCCTACGAGCAGTACTTC. Translation gives CASMHPSGRSYEQYF.

The chain recombines TRBV6-6 with TRBJ1-5; 8 positions agree with TRBD1. CDR1 and CDR2 (germline): MNHNY, SVGAGI (reference sequence). V shed 6 bases and J 5 bases; nucleotides not matched to a gene: 6. The CDR3 runs 14 residues. In DNA form, the CDR3 reads TGTGCCAGCAGCCGGACAGGGTCTTATCAGCCCCAGCATTTT. Its translation: CASSRTGSYQPQHF.

The V call is TRBV6-1, the J call TRBJ2-5; no clear D gene. The CDR3 is made up of 11 amino acids. CDR1 MNHNS and CDR2 SASEGT come from the germline V gene. V shed 6 bases and J shed 5 bases, with 7 bases lying between them. The CDR3 sequence is CASSRAETQYF. The CDR3 DNA is TGTGCCAGCAGCCGGGCGGAGACCCAGTACTTC.

This clone came up a few times. The rearrangement links TRBV4-1 to TRBJ1-3, with 7 bases identical to TRBD1. The CDR3 has 17 residues. Trimming removed 1 base from V and 5 bases from J; junction bases left unmatched: 11. Germline values: CDR1 MGHRA, CDR2 YSYEKL. CDR3 in amino acids: CASSQAGWRGRRNTIYF. Here the CDR3 DNA reads TGCGCCAGCAGCCAAGCGGGGTGGAGGGGGCGAAGAAACACCATATATTTT.

The chain carries TRBV5-1 and TRBJ1-2; 7 nucleotides line up with TRBD1. V was pared by 2 bases and J by 7 bases, with 8 bases of the junction left unmatched. The germline V gene has CDR1 SGHRS and CDR2 YFSETQ. The CDR3 runs 14 residues. CDR3 DNA sequence: TGCGCCAGCAGCTTTAGTGACAGGGCGGCTGGCTACACCTTC. Amino acid sequence: CASSFSDRAAGYTF.

The chain combines TRBV2 with TRBJ2-1; no reliable D call. V was trimmed by 8 bases and J by 5 bases, leaving 7 bases between them. CDR1 is SNHLY and CDR2 is FYNNEI in the germline V gene. The CDR3 extends over 11 amino acids. The CDR3 coding sequence is TGTGCCAGCGGCTACAACAATGAGCAGTTCTTC. Encoded protein: CASGYNNEQFF.

By sample share, this clone is medium-sized (0.01 to 0.1%). J is TRBJ1-3 and V is TRBV5-1; D is unresolved. The V gene's germline CDR1 is SGHRS and CDR2 YFSETQ. The CDR3 runs 15 residues. V was cut by 4 bases and J by 0 bases, with 11 bases left in between. The CDR3 loop reads CASSHGLSSGNTIYF. The CDR3 bases are TGCGCCAGCAGCCACGGACTGAGCTCTGGAAACACCATATATTTT.

The chain recombines TRBV7-2 with TRBJ1-1, with D uncertain. The CDR3 is 13 residues long. V dropped 5 bases and J dropped 3 bases, with 10 bases sitting between them. Per the germline V gene, CDR1 is SGHTA and CDR2 is FQGNSA. CDR3 residues: CASSRRADTEAFF. CDR3 coding DNA: TGTGCCAGCAGCCGGAGGGCGGACACTGAAGCTTTCTTT.

V usage is TRBV6-6 and J usage is TRBJ1-1; D is perhaps TRBD1 (6 bases). V shed 6 bases and J shed 0 bases, with 11 bases lying between them. CDR1 and CDR2 (germline): MNHNY, SVGAGI (reference sequence). The CDR3 has 14 amino acids. In nucleotides, the CDR3 is TGTGCCAGCAGACTCACAGGGTTGAACACTGAAGCTTTCTTT. Its translation: CASRLTGLNTEAFF.

The gene calls are TRBV10-3 and TRBJ1-1; maybe TRBD1 (6 bases). V was trimmed by 7 bases and J by 5 bases, leaving 17 bases between them. Germline CDR1 is ENHRY and CDR2 is SYGVKD. CDR3 size: 14 residues. The CDR3 DNA reads TGTGCCATCATGAGGGCGGGACAAAAGACTGAAGCTTTCTTT. Residues: CAIMRAGQKTEAFF.

This chain joins TRBV7-6 and TRBJ2-3; a possible D gene is TRBD1 (7 bases). Germline CDR1 SGHVS, CDR2 FNYEAQ. The length of the CDR3 is 17 residues. Trimming cost V 3 bases and J 3 bases, with 19 bases left between them. In DNA, the CDR3 is TGTGCCAGCAGCTTTGACAGGGACTCAGAAATTACAGATACGCAGTATTTT. Translated, it gives CASSFDRDSEITDTQYF.

The CDR3 sequence is CASSLSRSGNTIYF. The CDR3 nucleotides read TGTGCCAGCAGCTTAAGTCGTTCTGGAAACACCATATATTTT. This chain links TRBV7-8 with TRBJ1-3; no clear D gene. CDR3 length equals 14 residues. Between the trimmed V and J ends, which lost 2 bases and 1 base, there was a span of 6 bases. Germline values: CDR1 SGHVS, CDR2 FQNEAQ.

The rearrangement joins TRBV11-3 to TRBJ1-2; no definite D call. The CDR3 contains 13 residues. CDR1 and CDR2 from the germline V gene are SGHNT and YENEEA. Trimming removed 7 bases from V and 6 bases from J, with 15 bases in between. CDR3 region: CASTQSVEDGYTF. CDR3 DNA: TGTGCCAGCACCCAGAGCGTGGAGGATGGCTACACCTTC.

This rearrangement joins TRBV6-4 to TRBJ2-2, with 7 nucleotides matching TRBD1. The V and J ends lost 4 bases and 5 bases, in that order; junction bases with no gene match: 1. The CDR3 is made up of 13 amino acids. In germline, CDR1 is MRHNA, CDR2 SNTAGT. CDR3: CASSVQGTGELFF. Written as DNA, the CDR3 is TGTGCCAGCAGTGTACAGGGGACCGGGGAGCTGTTTTTT.

This chain connects TRBV11-2 to TRBJ2-2; 7 bases are shared with TRBD1. Germline CDR1 SGHAT, CDR2 FQNNGV. This CDR3 region has 15 residues. Losses at the gene ends were 3 bases for V and 4 bases for J; bases not matched to a gene: 5. CDR3 sequence: CASSFIRDSTGELFF. For the CDR3, the DNA is TGTGCCAGCAGCTTCATACGGGACAGCACCGGGGAGCTGTTTTTT.

This clone turned up a few times. J is TRBJ1-2 and V is TRBV7-2; TRBD1 matches at 9 bases. The V gene end was trimmed by 6 bases and the J gene end by 4 bases; junction bases not matched to a gene: 9. There are 15 residues in the CDR3. CDR1 is SGHTA, CDR2 FQGNSA, per germline. CDR3 residues: CASSSPDRGFYGYTF. The CDR3 bases are TGTGCCAGCAGTAGCCCGGACAGGGGCTTCTATGGCTACACCTTC.

The rearrangement uses TRBV4-3 and TRBJ1-4, with D perhaps TRBD1 (5 bases). This CDR3 is built from 14 residues. Germline CDR1 reads LGHNA; CDR2 reads YSLEER. V gave up 1 base and J gave up 8 bases, with 11 bases separating them. The CDR3 reads CASSQVGLQEKLFF. DNA of the CDR3: TGCGCCAGCAGCCAAGTGGGACTACAGGAAAAACTGTTTTTT.